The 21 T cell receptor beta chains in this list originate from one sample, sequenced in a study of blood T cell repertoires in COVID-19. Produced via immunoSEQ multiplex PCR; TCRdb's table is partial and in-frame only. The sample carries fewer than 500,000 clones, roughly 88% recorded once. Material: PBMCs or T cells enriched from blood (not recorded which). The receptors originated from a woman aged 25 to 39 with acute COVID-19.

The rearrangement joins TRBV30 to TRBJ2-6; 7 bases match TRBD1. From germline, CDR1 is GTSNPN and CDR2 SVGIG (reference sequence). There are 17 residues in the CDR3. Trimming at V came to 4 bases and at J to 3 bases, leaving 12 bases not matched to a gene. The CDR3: CAWTVSTGSVGANVLTF. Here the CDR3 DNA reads TGTGCCTGGACGGTGTCGACAGGGTCGGTTGGGGCCAACGTCCTGACTTTC. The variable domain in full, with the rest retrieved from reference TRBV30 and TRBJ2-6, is SQTIHQWPATLVQPVGSPLSLECTVEGTSNPNLYWYRQAAGRGLQLLFYSVGIGQISSEVPQNLSASRPQDRQFILSSKKLLLSDSGFYLCAWTVSTGSVGANVLTFGAGSRLTVL.

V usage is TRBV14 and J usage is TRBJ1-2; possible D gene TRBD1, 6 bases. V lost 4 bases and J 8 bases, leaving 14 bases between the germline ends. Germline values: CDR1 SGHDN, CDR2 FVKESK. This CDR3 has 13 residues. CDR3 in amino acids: CASSPRDNRGYTF. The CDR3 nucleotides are TGTGCCAGCAGCCCCCGGGACAACAGAGGCTACACCTTC.

CDR3 loop: CASSQWTSGQGDYEQYF. The CDR3 nucleotides are TGTGCCAGCAGCCAATGGACCTCGGGACAGGGGGATTACGAGCAGTACTTC. The V and J genes are TRBV3-1 (or the pseudogene TRBV3-2) and TRBJ2-7, with 11 bases aligning to TRBD1. V trimming: 2 bases; J trimming: 4 bases; junction bases outside the gene matches: 10. Per the germline V gene, CDR1 is LGHDT and CDR2 is YNNKEL (reference sequence). The CDR3 loop spans 17 amino acids.

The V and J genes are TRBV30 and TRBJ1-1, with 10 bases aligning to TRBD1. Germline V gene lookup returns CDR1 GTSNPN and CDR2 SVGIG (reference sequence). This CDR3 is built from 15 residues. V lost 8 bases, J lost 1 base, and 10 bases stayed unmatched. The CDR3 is CAGTGTGASNTEAFF. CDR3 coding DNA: TGTGCCGGCACCGGGACAGGGGCCTCGAACACTGAAGCTTTCTTT.

The CDR3 bases are TGTGCCAGCAGCTCTAGCGGGGATGTCGAGCAGTACTTC. Protein: CASSSSGDVEQYF. V is TRBV9 and J is TRBJ2-7; 9 bases fit TRBD2. From germline, CDR1 is SGDLS and CDR2 YYNGEE. Trimming cost V 4 bases and J 6 bases; bases outside gene matches: 5. CDR3 size: 13 residues.

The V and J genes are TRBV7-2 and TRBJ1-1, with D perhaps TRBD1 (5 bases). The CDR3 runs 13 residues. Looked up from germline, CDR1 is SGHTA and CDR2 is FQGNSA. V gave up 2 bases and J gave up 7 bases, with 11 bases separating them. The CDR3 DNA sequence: TGTGCCAGCAGCTTATTTCGGGGGATTGAAGCTTTCTTT. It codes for CASSLFRGIEAFF.

CDR3 loop: CASSSGQLTDTQYF. CDR3 coding DNA: TGCGCCAGCAGCTCCGGACAGCTCACAGATACGCAGTATTTT. This chain connects TRBV5-1 to TRBJ2-3, with a tentative D call TRBD1 (6 bases). V lost 3 bases to trimming and J lost 2 bases, with 10 bases between them. Germline V lookup: CDR1 SGHRS, CDR2 YFSETQ. The CDR3 extends over 14 amino acids. Drawing the rest from reference TRBV5-1 and TRBJ2-3, the complete variable domain is KAGVTQTPRYLIKTRGQQVTLSCSPISGHRSVSWYQQTPGQGLQFLFEYFSETQRNKGNFPGRFSGRQFSNSRSEMNVSTLELGDSALYLCASSSGQLTDTQYFGPGTRLTVL.

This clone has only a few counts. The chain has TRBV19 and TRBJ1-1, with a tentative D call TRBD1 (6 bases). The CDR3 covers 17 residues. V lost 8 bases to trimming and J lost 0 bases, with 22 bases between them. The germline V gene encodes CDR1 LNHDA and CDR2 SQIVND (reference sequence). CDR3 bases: TGTGCCAGTCGGTTTCGAACAGGGTCTCAGATGAACACTGAAGCTTTCTTT. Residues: CASRFRTGSQMNTEAFF.

CDR3 residues: CASSLNNRGSLGTDTQYF. The CDR3 DNA reads as TGTGCCAGCAGCTTGAACAACAGGGGTTCCTTAGGGACAGATACGCAGTATTTT. The V call is TRBV13, the J call TRBJ2-3; 7 nucleotides match TRBD1. The CDR3 spans 18 residues. J lost 3 bases, V lost 3 bases, and 15 bases had no gene match. Germline V gives CDR1 PRHDT, CDR2 FYEKMQ (reference sequence).

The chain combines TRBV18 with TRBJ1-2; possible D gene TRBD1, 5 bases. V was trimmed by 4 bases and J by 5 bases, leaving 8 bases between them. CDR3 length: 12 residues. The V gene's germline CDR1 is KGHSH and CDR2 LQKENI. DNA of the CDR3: TGTGCCAGCTCACTCGGGGGTTATGGCTACACCTTC. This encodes CASSLGGYGYTF.

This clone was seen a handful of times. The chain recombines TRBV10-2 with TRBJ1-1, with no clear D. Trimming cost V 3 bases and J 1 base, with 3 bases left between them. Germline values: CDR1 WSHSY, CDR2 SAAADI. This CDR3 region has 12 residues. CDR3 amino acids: CASSEQNTEAFF. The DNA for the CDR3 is TGCGCCAGCAGTGAACAGAACACTGAAGCTTTCTTT.

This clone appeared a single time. The CDR3 protein is CASSVGTRSPGYGYTF. CDR3 coding DNA: TGTGCCAGCAGCGTAGGGACAAGGTCCCCTGGCTATGGCTACACCTTC. The V gene is TRBV9, the J gene TRBJ1-2; D perhaps matches TRBD1 (5 bases). The V gene lost 0 bases and the J gene lost 4 bases, with 16 bases spanning the gap. Per germline, CDR1 SGDLS and CDR2 YYNGEE. The CDR3 length is 16 residues.

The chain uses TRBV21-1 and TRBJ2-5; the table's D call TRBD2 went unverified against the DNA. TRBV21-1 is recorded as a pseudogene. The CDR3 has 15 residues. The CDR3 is CASSKGSSRQETQYF. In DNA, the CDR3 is TGTGCCAGCAGCAAAGGTTCTAGCCGACAAGAGACCCAGTACTTC.

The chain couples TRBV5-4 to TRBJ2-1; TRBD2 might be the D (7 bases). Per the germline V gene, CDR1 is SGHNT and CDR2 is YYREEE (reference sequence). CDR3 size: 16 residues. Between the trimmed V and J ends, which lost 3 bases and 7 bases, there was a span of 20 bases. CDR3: CASSSTPVGGLNEQFF. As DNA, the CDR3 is TGTGCCAGCAGCTCCACTCCGGTGGGGGGGCTGAATGAGCAGTTCTTC.

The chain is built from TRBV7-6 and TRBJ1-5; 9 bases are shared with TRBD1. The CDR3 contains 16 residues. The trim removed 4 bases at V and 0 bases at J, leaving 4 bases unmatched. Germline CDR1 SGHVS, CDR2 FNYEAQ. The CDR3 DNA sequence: TGTGCCAGCAGCTCGGACAGGGGTTATAGCAATCAGCCCCAGCATTTT. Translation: CASSSDRGYSNQPQHF.

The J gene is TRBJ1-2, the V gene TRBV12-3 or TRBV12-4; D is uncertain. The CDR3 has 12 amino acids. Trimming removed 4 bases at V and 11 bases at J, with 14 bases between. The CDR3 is CASSSSGEEYTF. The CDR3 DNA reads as TGTGCCAGCAGTTCGAGTGGGGAGGAGTACACCTTC.

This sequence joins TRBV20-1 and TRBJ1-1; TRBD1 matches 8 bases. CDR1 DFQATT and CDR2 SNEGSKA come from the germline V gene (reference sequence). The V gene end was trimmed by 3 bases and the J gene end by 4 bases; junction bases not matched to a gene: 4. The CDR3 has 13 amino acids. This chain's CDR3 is CSASHDRGTEAFF. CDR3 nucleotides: TGCAGTGCTAGTCATGACAGGGGCACTGAAGCTTTCTTT.

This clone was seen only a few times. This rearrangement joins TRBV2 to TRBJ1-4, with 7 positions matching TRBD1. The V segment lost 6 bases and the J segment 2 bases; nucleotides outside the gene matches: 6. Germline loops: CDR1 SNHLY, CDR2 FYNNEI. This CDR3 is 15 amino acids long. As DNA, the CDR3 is TGTGCCAGCAGGGCCGAGGGGGCCACTAATGAAAAACTGTTTTTT. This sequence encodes CASRAEGATNEKLFF.

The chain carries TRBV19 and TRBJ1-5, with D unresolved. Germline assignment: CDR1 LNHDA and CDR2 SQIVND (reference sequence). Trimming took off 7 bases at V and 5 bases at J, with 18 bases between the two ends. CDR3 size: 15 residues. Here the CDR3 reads CASMSGEVKYQPQHF. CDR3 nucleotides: TGTGCCAGTATGTCCGGGGAGGTGAAGTATCAGCCCCAGCATTTT.

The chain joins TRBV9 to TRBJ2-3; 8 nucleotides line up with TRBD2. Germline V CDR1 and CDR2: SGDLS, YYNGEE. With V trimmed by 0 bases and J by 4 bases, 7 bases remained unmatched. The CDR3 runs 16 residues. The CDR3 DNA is TGTGCCAGCAGCGTAGGCCCCGGGGGGGCCCCAGATACGCAGTATTTT. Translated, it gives CASSVGPGGAPDTQYF. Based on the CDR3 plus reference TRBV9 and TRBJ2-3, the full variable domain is DSGVTQTPKHLITATGQRVTLRCSPRSGDLSVYWYQQSLDQGLQFLIQYYNGEERAKGNILERFSAQQFPDLHSELNLSSLELGDSALYFCASSVGPGGAPDTQYFGPGTRLTVL.

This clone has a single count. The DNA for the CDR3 is TGCAGCGTTAGGGAACAGGGGGCGGTCGGGGAGCTGTTTTTT. It yields the protein CSVREQGAVGELFF. The rearrangement joins TRBV29-1 to TRBJ2-2; 9 bases match TRBD1. Germline V gene data show CDR1 as SQVTM and CDR2 as ANQGSEA. V shed 5 bases, J shed 7 bases, and the junction held 8 bases outside the gene matches. This CDR3 has 14 residues.